These 23 T cell receptor beta chains originate from one sample sequenced in a study of T cells in Graves' hyperthyroidism and ophthalmopathy. Regions amplified from RNA transcripts were the TCR beta CDR3 regions. HTBI primers were the set used in a first-round RT-PCR of the TCR CDR3. Via MiXCR, TCRdb re-called the multiplex PCR reads, giving one row per CDR3 protein. The sample lists more than 550,000 distinct CDR3 sequences; approximately 15% were seen once. The sequencing sample was made of blood. These receptors came from a man aged 50 or older with Graves' hyperthyroidism.

This chain links TRBV4-1 with TRBJ2-7; tentative D call: TRBD2 (6 bases). The V gene lost 1 base and the J gene lost 6 bases, with 10 bases spanning the gap. The germline V gene has CDR1 MGHRA and CDR2 YSYEKL. CDR3 length: 13 residues. The CDR3 DNA follows: TGCGCCAGCAGCCAAGCCGAGGGACTCGAGCAGTACTTC. This gives the protein CASSQAEGLEQYF.

In this sample, this clonotype turned up many times. The rearrangement links TRBV28 to TRBJ1-2; 7 bases are shared with TRBD1. This CDR3 contains 15 residues. Per the germline V gene, CDR1 is MDHEN and CDR2 is SYDVKM. V lost 6 bases to trimming and J lost 6 bases; unmatched junction nucleotides: 13. The CDR3 DNA follows: TGTGCCAGCAGCCTAACAGGGGTCAAAGGAGATGGCTACACCTTC. This sequence encodes CASSLTGVKGDGYTF.

This clonotype occurred a few times. This sequence joins TRBV24-1 and TRBJ2-7; TRBD1 matches 8 bases. V was pared by 4 bases and J by 4 bases, with 11 bases of the junction left unmatched. From germline, CDR1 is KGHDR and CDR2 SFDVKD. There are 16 residues in the CDR3. Here the CDR3 DNA reads TGTGCCACCAGTGACCCCGGGAGACAGGGGATGTACGAGCAGTACTTC. Translating gives CATSDPGRQGMYEQYF.

CDR3 loop: CASSFVSGRAIAGELFF. The CDR3, as DNA: TGCGCCAGCAGCTTCGTTAGCGGGAGGGCCATAGCCGGGGAGCTGTTTTTT. The J gene is TRBJ2-2, the V gene TRBV5-1, with TRBD2 matching 11 bases. The CDR3 has 17 residues. Germline assignment: CDR1 SGHRS and CDR2 YFSETQ. V was pared by 2 bases and J by 6 bases, with 9 bases of the junction left unmatched. Complete variable domain (other parts from reference TRBV5-1 and TRBJ2-2): KAGVTQTPRYLIKTRGQQVTLSCSPISGHRSVSWYQQTPGQGLQFLFEYFSETQRNKGNFPGRFSGRQFSNSRSEMNVSTLELGDSALYLCASSFVSGRAIAGELFFGEGSRLTVL.

This clonotype appeared many times. This chain connects TRBV2 to TRBJ1-2; D uncertain. The germline V gene has CDR1 SNHLY and CDR2 FYNNEI. V was clipped by 3 bases and J by 4 bases, with 9 bases between them. The CDR3 loop spans 13 amino acids. CDR3 nucleotide sequence: TGTGCCAGCAGTGAGGCAGGTCCCTATGGCTACACCTTC. Protein product: CASSEAGPYGYTF.

The V call is TRBV19, the J call TRBJ2-2; 11 positions agree with TRBD1. Germline CDR1 and CDR2: LNHDA and SQIVND (reference sequence). The CDR3 length is 16 residues. With 4 bases clipped from V and 1 base from J, the junction kept 2 bases outside the gene matches. CDR3 DNA sequence: TGTGCCAGTAGTACGGGACAGGGGGAGAACACCGGGGAGCTGTTTTTT. It yields the protein CASSTGQGENTGELFF.

The chain carries TRBV6-1 and TRBJ1-1, with D hard to call. The CDR3 sequence is 13 residues long. Trimming shortened V by 5 bases and J by 7 bases, and 14 bases separated the two germline ends. The germline gives CDR1 MNHNS, CDR2 SASEGT. The CDR3 nucleotides read TGTGCCAGCAGTTATGGCAGCCAAGGTGAAGCTTTCTTT. This sequence encodes CASSYGSQGEAFF.

This clonotype was counted ten times or more. V and J are TRBV6-1 and TRBJ2-7; 10 positions agree with TRBD2. CDR3 length equals 16 residues. Per germline, CDR1 MNHNS and CDR2 SASEGT. V shed 3 bases, J shed 1 base, and the junction held 6 bases outside the gene matches. The CDR3 loop is CASSDPGTSVSYEQYF. DNA for the CDR3: TGTGCCAGCAGTGACCCAGGGACTAGCGTATCCTACGAGCAGTACTTC.

The V call is TRBV10-3, the J call TRBJ2-4, with 10 bases fitting TRBD1. The CDR3 extends over 15 amino acids. V lost 10 bases to trimming and J lost 9 bases; unmatched junction nucleotides: 15. Germline-derived CDR1 and CDR2 are ENHRY and SYGVKD. CDR3 DNA sequence: TGTGCCACCCAACCTGGACAGGGGGGTTTAGGCATTCAGTACTTC. Translated: CATQPGQGGLGIQYF.

The table lists this clonotype with many counts. This rearrangement joins TRBV6-2 or TRBV6-3 to TRBJ2-7, with 7 positions matching TRBD1. V shed 5 bases, J shed 0 bases, and the junction held 7 bases outside the gene matches. There are 15 residues in the CDR3. Germline V gene lookup returns CDR1 MNHEY and CDR2 SVGEGT. In DNA form, the CDR3 reads TGTGCCAGCAGTCCCCCGGACAGGCCCTCCTACGAGCAGTACTTC. Encoded protein: CASSPPDRPSYEQYF.

J is TRBJ2-7 and V is TRBV5-1; 11 bases are a match to TRBD2. The V gene end was trimmed by 4 bases and the J gene end by 2 bases; junction bases not matched to a gene: 8. The length of the CDR3 is 16 residues. CDR1 is SGHRS, CDR2 YFSETQ, per germline. The CDR3 nucleotides read TGCGCCAGCAGCAGGGGACTAGCGGAATACCCCTACGAGCAGTACTTC. Translated, it gives CASSRGLAEYPYEQYF.

In this sample, this clonotype turned up a few times. This chain uses TRBV5-1 with TRBJ2-2, with D possibly being TRBD1 (7 bases). In germline, CDR1 is SGHRS, CDR2 YFSETQ. This CDR3 is 16 amino acids long. V dropped 3 bases and J dropped 4 bases, with 16 bases sitting between them. Here the CDR3 reads CASSSRRGASTGELFF. CDR3 coding DNA: TGCGCCAGCAGCTCCCGCAGGGGGGCCTCCACCGGGGAGCTGTTTTTT.

This clonotype was counted between two and nine times. The CDR3 DNA reads TGTGCCAGCAGTGCAGGGTCCCCTGAAGCTTTCTTT. Translation gives CASSAGSPEAFF. This chain uses TRBV7-9 with TRBJ1-1; D possibly corresponds to TRBD1 (5 bases). CDR1 is SEHNR and CDR2 is FQNEAQ in the germline V gene (reference sequence). The germline V and J ends were trimmed by 6 bases and 6 bases, with 11 bases remaining between them. The length of the CDR3 is 12 residues.

V is TRBV19 and J is TRBJ1-5; D unclear. The CDR3 extends over 15 amino acids. Trimming stripped 6 bases from V and 5 bases from J, with 17 bases between. Germline assignment: CDR1 LNHDA and CDR2 SQIVND (reference sequence). The CDR3 nucleotides read TGTGCCAGTAGACACCCGGGAGGCCGGGATCAGCCCCAGCATTTT. This encodes CASRHPGGRDQPQHF.

This clonotype was counted many times. The chain carries TRBV7-8 and TRBJ2-2; no reliable D call. This CDR3 spans 11 amino acids. Germline V gene sequence: CDR1 SGHVS, CDR2 FQNEAQ. Trimming took off 7 bases at V and 7 bases at J, with 7 bases between the two ends. The CDR3 loop reads CASTSYGELFF. DNA for the CDR3: TGTGCCAGCACCTCTTACGGGGAGCTGTTTTTT.

Remarks on this clonotype: A read error is possible here, since a much larger clone lies one base away. For the CDR3, the DNA is TGTGCCAAACCGCCCACCGGGAGGGACTATTGCTACACCTTC. Encoded protein: CAKPPTGRDYCYTF. The chain joins TRBV2 to TRBJ1-2, with D tentatively TRBD1 (5 bases). The germline V gene encodes CDR1 SNHLY and CDR2 FYNNEI. CDR3 length: 14 residues.

This clonotype appeared many times. This chain uses TRBV5-1 with TRBJ2-3; 7 bases map to TRBD2. CDR3 length: 15 amino acids. CDR1 is SGHRS, CDR2 YFSETQ, per germline. V was clipped by 4 bases and J by 3 bases; unmatched bases: 8. The CDR3 DNA reads TGCGCCAGCAGCCCCAGGGCGGGAGCTACAGATACGCAGTATTTT. Its translation is CASSPRAGATDTQYF.

At least ten counts were recorded for this clonotype. The gene calls are TRBV12-3 or TRBV12-4 and TRBJ2-1; tentative D call: TRBD2 (5 bases). V was clipped by 6 bases and J by 13 bases, with 16 bases between them. The CDR3 length is 12 residues. DNA for the CDR3: TGTGCCAGCAGCTCATCTAGCTCTTATCAGTTCTTC. It translates to CASSSSSSYQFF.

The rearrangement links TRBV28 to TRBJ2-7; D might be TRBD1 (6 bases). There are 15 residues in the CDR3. V gave up 2 bases and J gave up 7 bases, with 18 bases separating them. The germline V gene has CDR1 MDHEN and CDR2 SYDVKM. The DNA for the CDR3 is TGTGCCAGCAGTTTAGGACAGAATCGCTATCAGGAGCAGTACTTC. Translating gives CASSLGQNRYQEQYF.

The chain employs TRBV28 and TRBJ1-5; D possibly corresponds to TRBD1 (5 bases). CDR1 MDHEN and CDR2 SYDVKM come from the germline V gene. V was pared by 2 bases and J by 5 bases, with 10 bases between. This CDR3 is built from 14 residues. This chain's CDR3 is CASSLESGYQPQHF. The CDR3 nucleotides are TGTGCCAGCAGTTTAGAATCAGGGTATCAGCCCCAGCATTTT.

This clonotype showed up many times. The chain employs TRBV11-2 and TRBJ1-1, with unresolved D. V was shortened by 0 bases and J by 7 bases, with 9 bases between the two germline ends. This CDR3 comprises 13 residues. CDR1 is SGHAT and CDR2 is FQNNGV in the germline V gene. CDR3 DNA: TGTGCCAGCAGCTTAGAGGGAGGGCTTGAAGCTTTCTTT. The encoded protein is CASSLEGGLEAFF.

This clonotype has at least ten counts. The chain uses TRBV11-2 and TRBJ2-5; maybe TRBD2 (5 bases). The CDR3 has 15 amino acids. Per the germline V gene, CDR1 is SGHAT and CDR2 is FQNNGV. The V and J ends lost 1 base and 4 bases respectively, with 13 bases between them. The CDR3 nucleotides are TGTGCCAGCAGCTTAGGGGGAGCCTCGGGAGAGACCCAGTACTTC. Translating it yields CASSLGGASGETQYF. The variable domain in full, with the rest retrieved from reference TRBV11-2 and TRBJ2-5, is EAGVAQSPRYKIIEKRQSVAFWCNPISGHATLYWYQQILGQGPKLLIQFQNNGVVDDSQLPKDRFSAERLKGVDSTLKIQPAKLEDSAVYLCASSLGGASGETQYFGPGTRLLVL.

This clonotype came up many times. CDR3 DNA sequence: TGTGCCAGCAGTGAATTGTGGGAGAACACCGGGGAGCTGTTTTTT. Its protein product is CASSELWENTGELFF. This sequence joins TRBV6-1 and TRBJ2-2; D is uncertain. CDR1 is MNHNS and CDR2 is SASEGT in the germline V gene. CDR3 length: 15 amino acids. Trimming took 2 bases from V and 1 from J, leaving 8 bases between them.